A few counts support the clone carrying this TCR beta chain. What it binds is unknown. V was clipped by 4 bases and J by 4 bases; unmatched bases: 8. The germline CDR1 and CDR2 sequences are SQVTM and ANQGSEA. The CDR3 sequence is 14 residues long. In making TCR beta libraries, quantitative 5'-RACE with molecular barcodes was used. TCRdb processed the 5' RACE reads anew with MiXCR; each CDR3 protein has one entry. The sample has about 400,000 distinct CDR3 sequences; 20% are singletons. The data are from a study of CD8 T cells in ankylosing spondylitis. Study-wide points: Disease-associated clones were CD8+ and fairly uncommon in peripheral blood. There was a TCR beta motif, made of fewer than 10 highly homologous variants, that appeared characteristic of ankylosing spondylitis blood. Matched ankylosing spondylitis synovial fluid reportedly showed significant enrichment of disease-linked clones.

Sequenced material: blood, either unsorted or a sorted T cell fraction (not recorded which). This TCR was recovered from a male donor with ankylosing spondylitis or in good health (not recorded which). This chain joins TRBV29-1 and TRBJ2-5, with 8 bases that match TRBD2. CDR3 region: CSVVPGGPGETQYF. DNA of the CDR3: TGCAGCGTTGTGCCGGGGGGGCCGGGAGAGACCCAGTACTTC.